Here is one T cell receptor (beta chain) with its context. Its antigen remains unknown. CDR3 length: 15 amino acids. Germline V lookup: CDR1 SGHRS, CDR2 YFSETQ. V lost 5 bases, J lost 4 bases, and 10 bases stayed unmatched. Sequencing targeted expressed TCRB transcripts, as all isolated RNA had been reverse transcribed. Some clones are missing from TCRdb's copy, which holds only in-frame ones; the method was immunoSEQ multiplex PCR. The sample includes some 230,000 clones, 9.6% of them seen just once. The data were taken from a study of beta chain features in type 1 diabetes. Study conclusions and caveats: Possibly, sequencing cDNA over-represented cells that had high TCR expression levels. Diminished insertions and augmented deletions at VDJ junctions characterized type 1 diabetes patients.

A heparinised blood draw that averaged roughly 100 mL was obtained once from each donor. CD45RO/CCR7/CD25/CD127/CD95/CD27 staining was used to isolate CD4+ naive, central memory, regulatory and stem cell-like memory cells by sorting. The source of this sequence is a young woman in good health. The sample was naive CD4+ T cells from blood. This rearrangement joins TRBV5-1 to TRBJ1-1; TRBD1 matches 8 bases. Here the CDR3 reads CASSLQRQGATEAFF. CDR3 DNA sequence: TGCGCCAGCAGTCTACAGCGTCAGGGGGCCACTGAAGCTTTCTTT.